This section outlines one TCR beta chain sequence together with its context. In the authors' workflow: For nucleated cells, counts were estimated from reference gene primer amplification. TCRdb's table, derived via immunoSEQ multiplex PCR, lists solely in-frame clones and lacks some. The DNA was the basis for D and trimming; V, J and clone size are from that table. The sample records around 120,000 clones, around 87% being singletons. This sample stems from a study of blood T cell repertoires in COVID-19. On the study more broadly: Some COVID-19 samples were acute and others convalescent; all came from the United States, Italy and Spain. Sources were T cells, B-cell-depleted T cells, or PBMCs; the material itself was cDNA or gDNA.

CDR1 MNHEY and CDR2 SVGAGI come from the germline V gene. The CDR3 extends over 16 amino acids. J gave up 1 base and V 4 bases, and 6 bases lay outside the gene matches. The specimen sequenced was peripheral blood. The chain has TRBV6-5 and TRBJ2-1; 8 bases align to TRBD1. The clonotype was recovered from a woman over 75 with acute or convalescent COVID-19. As DNA, the CDR3 is TGTGCCAGCAGTTCGGTGGGGACAGGTTCCTACAATGAGCAGTTCTTC. Translation gives CASSSVGTGSYNEQFF.